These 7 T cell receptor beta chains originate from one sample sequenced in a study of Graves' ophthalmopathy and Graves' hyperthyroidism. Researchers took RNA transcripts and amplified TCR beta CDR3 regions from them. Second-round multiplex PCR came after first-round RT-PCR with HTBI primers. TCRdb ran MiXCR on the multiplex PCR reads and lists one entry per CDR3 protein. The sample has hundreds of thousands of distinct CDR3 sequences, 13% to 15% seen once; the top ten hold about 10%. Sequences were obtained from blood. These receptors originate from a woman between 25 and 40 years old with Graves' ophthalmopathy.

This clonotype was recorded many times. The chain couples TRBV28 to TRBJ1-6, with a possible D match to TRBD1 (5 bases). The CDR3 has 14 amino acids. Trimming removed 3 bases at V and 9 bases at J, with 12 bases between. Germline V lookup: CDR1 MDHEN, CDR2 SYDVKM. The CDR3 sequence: CASSFGPRGSPLHF. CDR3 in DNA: TGTGCCAGCAGTTTTGGCCCGAGGGGTTCACCCCTCCACTTT.

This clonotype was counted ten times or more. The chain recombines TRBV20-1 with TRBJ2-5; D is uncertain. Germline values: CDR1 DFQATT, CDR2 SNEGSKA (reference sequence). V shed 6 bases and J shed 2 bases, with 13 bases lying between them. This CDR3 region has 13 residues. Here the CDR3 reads CSALGPDQETQYF. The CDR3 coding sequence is TGCAGTGCCCTTGGGCCAGATCAAGAGACCCAGTACTTC.

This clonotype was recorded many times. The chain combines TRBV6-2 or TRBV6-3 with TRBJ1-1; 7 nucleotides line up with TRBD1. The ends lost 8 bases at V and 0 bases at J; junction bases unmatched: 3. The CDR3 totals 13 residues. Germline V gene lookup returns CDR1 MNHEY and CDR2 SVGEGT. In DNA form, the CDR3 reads TGTGCCAGCCATAGGGGGCTGAACACTGAAGCTTTCTTT. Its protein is CASHRGLNTEAFF.

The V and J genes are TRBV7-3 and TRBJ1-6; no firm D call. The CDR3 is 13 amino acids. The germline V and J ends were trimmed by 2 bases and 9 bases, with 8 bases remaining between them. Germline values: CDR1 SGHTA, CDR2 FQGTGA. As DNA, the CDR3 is TGTGCCAGCAGCTTATTGTTGGGTTCACCCCTCCACTTT. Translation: CASSLLLGSPLHF.

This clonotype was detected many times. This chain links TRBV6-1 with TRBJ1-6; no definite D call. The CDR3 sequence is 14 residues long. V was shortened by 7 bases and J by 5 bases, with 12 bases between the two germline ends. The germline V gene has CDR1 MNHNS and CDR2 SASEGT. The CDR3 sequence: CASTDSRDNSPLHF. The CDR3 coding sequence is TGTGCCAGCACGGATAGCCGCGATAATTCACCCCTCCACTTT.

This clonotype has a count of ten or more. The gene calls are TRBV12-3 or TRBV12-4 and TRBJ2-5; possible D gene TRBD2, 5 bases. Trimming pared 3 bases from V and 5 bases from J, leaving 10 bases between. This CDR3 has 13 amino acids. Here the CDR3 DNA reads TGTGCCAGCAGTTTCAGCGGCGGGGAGACCCAGTACTTC. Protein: CASSFSGGETQYF.

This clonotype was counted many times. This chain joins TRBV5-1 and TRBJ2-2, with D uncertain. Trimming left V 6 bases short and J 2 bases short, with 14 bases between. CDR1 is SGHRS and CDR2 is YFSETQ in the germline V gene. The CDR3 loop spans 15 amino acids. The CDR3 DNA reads TGCGCCAGCACCCAATGGGTCGCAAACACCGGGGAGCTGTTTTTT. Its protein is CASTQWVANTGELFF.